The text below deals with one T cell receptor beta chain. Antigen unknown. At the DNA level, this CDR3 is encoded by other sequences in the same sample as well. PCR was performed using 60 Vbeta and 13 Jbeta primers. In the original analysis: Later, some 75 million unique TCR beta chains were counted in an analysis, and 10 million to 12 million of them were shared. Profiled with immunoSEQ multiplex PCR; TCRdb holds only in-frame clones, not every one. V, J and clone size are taken as reported in that table, and D and trimming were inferred from the DNA itself. This table holds approximately 160,000 clones, roughly 80% found once. The data derive from a study of cytomegalovirus exposure and HLA in healthy donors. Study-level results: Clonal expansion was found to be greater in HLA-associated TCR beta chains than in equally common others in a later analysis. Productive rates of about 90% or about 30% were seen for most TCR beta V segments in an earlier analysis.

CDR3 length: 15 amino acids. Germline V CDR1 and CDR2: MNHEY, SMNVEV (reference sequence). V trimming: 3 bases; J trimming: 4 bases; junction bases outside the gene matches: 3. Specimen: PBMCs. The chain links TRBV27 to TRBJ2-2; 9 bases align to TRBD2. The sequence was collected from a human donor in good health. CDR3 nucleotide sequence: TGTGCCAGCAGTTTTGGCGGGGGGGGCACCGGGGAGCTGTTTTTT. It is translated as CASSFGGGGTGELFF.